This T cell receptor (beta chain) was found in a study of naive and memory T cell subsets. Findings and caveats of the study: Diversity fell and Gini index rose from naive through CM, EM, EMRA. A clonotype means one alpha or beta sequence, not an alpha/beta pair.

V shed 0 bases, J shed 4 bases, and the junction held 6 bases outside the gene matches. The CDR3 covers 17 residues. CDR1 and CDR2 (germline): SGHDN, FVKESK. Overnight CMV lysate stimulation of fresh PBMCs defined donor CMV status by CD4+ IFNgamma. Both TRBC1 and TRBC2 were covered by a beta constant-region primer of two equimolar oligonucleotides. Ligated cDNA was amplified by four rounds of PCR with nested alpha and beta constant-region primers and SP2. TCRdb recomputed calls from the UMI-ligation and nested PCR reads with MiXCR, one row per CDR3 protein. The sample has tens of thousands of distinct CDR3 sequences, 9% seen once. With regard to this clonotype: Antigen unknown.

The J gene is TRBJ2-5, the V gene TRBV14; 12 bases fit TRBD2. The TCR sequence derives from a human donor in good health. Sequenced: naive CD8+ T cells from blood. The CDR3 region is CASSQDVRLAGAETQYF. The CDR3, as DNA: TGTGCCAGCAGCCAAGATGTACGACTAGCGGGAGCAGAGACCCAGTACTTC.